This paragraph reports one T cell receptor beta chain. At least ten counts were recorded for this clonotype. The antigen it binds to is not known. Per-nucleotide qualities are absent, and no much larger clonotype sits a single base away. For the unsorted PBMC libraries, 2 million PBMCs were stored in RNAlater at -80 degrees C until RNA extraction and were used to generate the libraries. Multiple sclerosis patients were enrolled in a US clinical protocol under which disease progression was evaluated by magnetic resonance imaging. Peripheral blood was subjected to Ficoll-Hypaque density gradient centrifugation to isolate PBMCs, which were then cryopreserved in liquid nitrogen. cDNA synthesis used template-switch 5'RACE with a primer carrying a 10-nucleotide random unique molecular identifier tagging each TCR transcript. Every sequencing run covered 15-18 subjects and yielded more than 170 million TCR-beta sequences. The RNeasy kit was used to extract total RNA. TCR-beta VDJ regions were amplified with primers for the TCR constant region and the 5'RACE anchor, using the KAPA Real-time Library Amplification kit. A first PCR added sample indexes and Illumina adaptors, and a second PCR then raised library yield. The roughly 650 bp TCR product was size-selected on a 2% E-gel SizeSelection system after Ampure bead purification. Before pooling, library quality was checked on a Bioanalyzer, concentration was measured with Qubit, and libraries were quantified with the Kapa Library Quantification kit. An Illumina HiSeq 2500 sequenced the libraries paired-end 2 x 150 bp. To increase sequence diversity, roughly 25-31% phiX was spiked into each library pool. The authors processed their data as follows. Quality-filtered reads were processed with the UMI-based MiGEC pipeline, which removed over 90% of raw TCR sequences during error correction. IMGT germline references were used for alignment of VDJ genes, and clonotypes were defined by a unique CDR3 amino acid sequence together with V-J genes. Clonal expansion, Shannon diversity and CDR3 relatedness (CalcPairwiseDistances, ClusterSamples) were evaluated with VDJtools, and phylogenetic trees were built with CLCbio workbench. Expanded clones were defined as having at least 8 unique UMIs, based on coefficient-of-variation modelling across technical triplicates. TCRdb trimmed the raw reads at Q25, called clones with MiXCR and kept productive beta chains. All rows with the same CDR3 protein become a single entry with the most common DNA and genes. V and J calls and clone size were set by TCRdb, not the authors. The sample contains about 58,000 distinct CDR3 sequences, 3% to 4% of them found a single time. In total, the top ten clones hold roughly 6.6% of the sample.

The data were taken from a study of neurological immune-mediated disorders (dated by TCRdb to the late 2010s). About the full investigation: Among the approximately 35 multiple sclerosis patients, relapsing-remitting MS accounted for approximately 31 and secondary progressive MS accounted for 3. Longitudinal samples, technical triplicates and paired sorted CD4+ and CD8+ T-cell subsets, alongside PBMC samples, were included among the roughly 100 TCR-beta libraries. The cohort comprised approximately 67 subjects: some 14 HAM/TSP patients, around 34 multiple sclerosis patients and around 20 healthy controls. The study compared peripheral blood TCR-beta repertoires of HTLV-I-associated myelopathy (HAM/TSP) patients, multiple sclerosis patients and healthy controls using UMI-based sequencing.

What the work shows at the level of the full study, not this receptor alone: Expanded clones from different subjects shared no identical CDR3 amino acid sequences, which suggests that TCR-beta repertoires were private in all groups. TCR clonal expansion was highest in HAM/TSP patients and lowest in MS patients, with MS patients falling below even healthy controls. Repertoires from 18 of 34 MS patients were grouped by phylogenetic analysis into a cluster of related CDR3 sequences, suggesting a possible repertoire-level signature. No clinical or MRI features were associated with the MS cluster, and the authors said that larger cohorts are needed.

The receptor was isolated from a woman aged 55-70 years with multiple sclerosis. Material for sequencing was PBMCs.

In nucleotides, the sequence is TGTGCCAGTGGACTAGCGGGAGTTTCGGAGACCCAGTACTTC. Translated, it gives CASGLAGVSETQYF. This sequence uses TRBV27 and TRBJ2-5, and 13 junction bases match TRBD2. According to the germline V gene (reference sequence), CDR1 reads MNHEY and CDR2 reads SMNVEV. Germline trimming amounts to 9 bases on V and 5 bases on J, with 6 as the count of junction bases outside the gene matches. The CDR3 runs 14 residues from the cysteine to the phenylalanine. The entry retains the CDR3 DNA only, 42 bases that are in frame from base 1.